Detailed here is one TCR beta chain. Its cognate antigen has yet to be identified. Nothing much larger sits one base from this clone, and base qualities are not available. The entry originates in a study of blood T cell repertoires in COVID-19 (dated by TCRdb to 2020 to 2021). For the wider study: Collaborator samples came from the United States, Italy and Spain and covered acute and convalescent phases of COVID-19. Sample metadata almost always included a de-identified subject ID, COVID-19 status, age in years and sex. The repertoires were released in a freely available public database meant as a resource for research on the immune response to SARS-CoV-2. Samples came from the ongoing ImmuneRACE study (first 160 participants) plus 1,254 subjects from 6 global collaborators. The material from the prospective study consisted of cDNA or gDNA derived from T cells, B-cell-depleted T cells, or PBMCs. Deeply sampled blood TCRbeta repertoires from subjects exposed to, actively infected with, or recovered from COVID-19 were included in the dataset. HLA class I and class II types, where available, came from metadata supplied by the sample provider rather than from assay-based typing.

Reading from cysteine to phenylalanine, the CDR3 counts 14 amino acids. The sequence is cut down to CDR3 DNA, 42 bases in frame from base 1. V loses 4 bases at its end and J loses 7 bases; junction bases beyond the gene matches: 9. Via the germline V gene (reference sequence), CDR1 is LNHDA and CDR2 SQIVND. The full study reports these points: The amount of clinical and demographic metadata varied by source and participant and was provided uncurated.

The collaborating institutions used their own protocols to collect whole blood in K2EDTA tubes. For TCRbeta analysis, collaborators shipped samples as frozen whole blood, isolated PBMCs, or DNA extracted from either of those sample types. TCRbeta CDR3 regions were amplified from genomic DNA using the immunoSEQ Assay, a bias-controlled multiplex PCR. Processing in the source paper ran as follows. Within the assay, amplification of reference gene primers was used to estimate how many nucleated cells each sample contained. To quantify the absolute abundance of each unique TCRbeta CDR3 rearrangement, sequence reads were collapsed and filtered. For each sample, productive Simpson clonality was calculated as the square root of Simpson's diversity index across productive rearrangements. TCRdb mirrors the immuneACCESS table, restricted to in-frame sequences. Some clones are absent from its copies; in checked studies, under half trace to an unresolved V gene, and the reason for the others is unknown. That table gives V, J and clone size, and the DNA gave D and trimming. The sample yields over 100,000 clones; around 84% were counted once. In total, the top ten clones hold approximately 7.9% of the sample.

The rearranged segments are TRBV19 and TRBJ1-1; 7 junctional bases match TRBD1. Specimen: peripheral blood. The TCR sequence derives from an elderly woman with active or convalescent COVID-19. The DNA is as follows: TGTGCCAGTAGTACCCCGACAGGGTTTCTTGAAGCTTTCTTT. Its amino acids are CASSTPTGFLEAFF.